These 7 T cell receptor beta chains came from one sample sequenced in a study of tumor-infiltrating lymphocytes in primary liver carcinoma (dated by TCRdb to about 2017). Sequencing was performed on an Illumina HiSeq 2500. Using a constant-region primer and ProtoScript II reverse transcriptase, TCRbeta-specific cDNA was reverse-transcribed from about 0.45 ug total RNA. Construction of the TCRbeta libraries relied on three nested rounds of multiplex PCR, following a slightly modified ARM-PCR procedure. Multiplex TRBV1-TRBV30 forward primers and a Cbeta reverse primer were used in the first two PCR rounds, each of which was run for 10 cycles. The public sequencing data were trimmed at Q25 with fastp and processed into clonotypes with MiXCR by TCRdb, which kept only in-frame beta chains. Each entry is one CDR3 protein sequence, shown with its most common DNA and genes. Present in this sample are tens of thousands of distinct CDR3 sequences, 71% of which were seen just once. The ten largest clones take up 29% of the sample.

Without any cell sorting, total RNA and DNA were co-extracted from around 18-30 mg of bulk tissue using the AllPrep DNA/RNA mini kit. The sample comprised liver tumor tissue from sampling region 5. The cell subset or site label on this specimen signifies: tumor region T5, tumor centre. The receptors were gathered from a middle-aged man with primary liver carcinoma and hepatitis B virus infection.

Concerning this clonotype: The junction differs from germline at one of its ends, possibly a read error. The chain joins TRBV6-1 to TRBJ1-3; D unclear. The CDR3 consists of 14 residues. CDR1 and CDR2 from the germline V gene are MNHNS and SASEGT. The CDR3 DNA reads TGTGCCAGCAGACATTCGGCTGAGGGAAACACCATGCATTTT. Amino acid sequence: CASRHSAEGNTMHF.

V usage is TRBV10-3 and J usage is TRBJ1-2; D is ambiguous. The V end was cut by 10 bases, the J end by 6 bases, with 21 bases between. CDR3 length equals 14 residues. Germline assignment: CDR1 ENHRY and CDR2 SYGVKD. CDR3: CANCERASNNGYTF. The CDR3 DNA reads as TGTGCCAACTGTGAACGGGCATCCAACAATGGCTACACCTTC.

This clonotype came up once. The CDR3 DNA is TGTGCCAGTAGTATCAGCGACTGGGGGTACAATGAGCAGTTCTTC. It encodes CASSISDWGYNEQFF. J is TRBJ2-1 and V is TRBV19, with D possibly called TRBD1 or TRBD2 (5 bases each). Germline-derived CDR1 and CDR2 are LNHDA and SQIVND (reference sequence). Trimming left V 3 bases short and J 4 bases short, with 13 bases between. CDR3 size: 15 residues.

Regarding this clonotype: The CDR3 ends on some other residue instead of the conserved phenylalanine or tryptophan, so this is likely a read error. This chain links TRBV10-3 with TRBJ2-1, with 9 bases aligning to TRBD2. The germline V gene has CDR1 ENHRY and CDR2 SYGVKD. This CDR3 has 14 residues. Trimming cost V 4 bases and J 8 bases; bases outside gene matches: 6. The CDR3 DNA sequence: TGTGCCATCAGTGGTAGAGGCGGGGGGGATGAGCAGTTCCTC. This encodes CAISGRGGGDEQFL.

In this sample, this clonotype turned up a few times. V is TRBV7-9 and J is TRBJ2-5; D not resolved. V was trimmed by 5 bases and J by 0 bases, leaving 7 bases between them. The CDR3 loop spans 13 amino acids. Germline V gene sequence: CDR1 SEHNR, CDR2 FQNEAQ (reference sequence). CDR3 nucleotide sequence: TGTGCCAGCAGCACGGAAAACCAAGAGACCCAGTACTTC. Its translation: CASSTENQETQYF.

CDR3 amino acids: CSAYDGDTQYF. Here the CDR3 DNA reads TGCAGTGCTTACGACGGAGATACGCAGTATTTT. The V call is TRBV20-1, the J call TRBJ2-3; D remains ambiguous. Looked up from germline, CDR1 is DFQATT and CDR2 is SNEGSKA (reference sequence). V dropped 5 bases and J dropped 5 bases, with 8 bases sitting between them. The CDR3 is made up of 11 amino acids.

Sample share makes this clonotype large. The chain employs TRBV4-1 and TRBJ2-7; D might be TRBD2 (6 bases). Deletions cut 0 bases from V and 0 bases from J, with 12 bases between. CDR1 and CDR2 from the germline V gene are MGHRA and YSYEKL. This CDR3 is 16 amino acids long. The CDR3 protein is CASSQDFSGSSYEQYF. The CDR3 coding sequence is TGCGCCAGCAGCCAAGATTTTAGCGGAAGCTCCTACGAGCAGTACTTC.